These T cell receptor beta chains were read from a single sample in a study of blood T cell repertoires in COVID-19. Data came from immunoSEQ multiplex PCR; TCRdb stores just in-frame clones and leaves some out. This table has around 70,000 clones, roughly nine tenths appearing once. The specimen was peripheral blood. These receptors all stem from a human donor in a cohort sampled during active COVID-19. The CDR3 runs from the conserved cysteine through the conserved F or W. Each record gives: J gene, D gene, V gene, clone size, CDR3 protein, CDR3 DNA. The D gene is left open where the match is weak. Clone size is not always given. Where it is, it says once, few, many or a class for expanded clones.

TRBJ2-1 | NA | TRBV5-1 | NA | CASSGTLGGGNEQFF | TGCGCCAGCAGCGGGACATTAGGGGGAGGGAATGAGCAGTTCTTC
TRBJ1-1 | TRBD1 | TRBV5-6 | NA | CASSLYTGTGSPNEAFF | TGTGCCAGCAGCTTGTATACAGGGACAGGGTCACCAAATGAAGCTTTCTTT
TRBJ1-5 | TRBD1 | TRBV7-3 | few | CASSLTAGTAPRGGQPQHF | TGTGCCAGCAGCTTAACCGCCGGGACAGCACCTAGGGGTGGTCAGCCCCAGCATTTT
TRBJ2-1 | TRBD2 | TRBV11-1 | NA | CASSFPGGVRDEQFF | TGTGCCAGCAGCTTTCCGGGGGGGGTCCGCGATGAGCAGTTCTTC
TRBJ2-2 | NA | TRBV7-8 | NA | CASSLASYTGELFF | TGTGCCAGCAGCTTAGCGTCCTACACCGGGGAGCTGTTTTTT
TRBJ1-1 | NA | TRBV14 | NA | CASSQSGNTEAFF | TGTGCCAGCAGCCAATCGGGGAACACTGAAGCTTTCTTT
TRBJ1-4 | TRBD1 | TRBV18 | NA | CASSPGTANEKLFF | TGTGCCAGCTCACCAGGGACAGCTAATGAAAAACTGTTTTTT
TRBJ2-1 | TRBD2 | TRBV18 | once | CASTLAGVSYNEQFF | TGTGCCAGCACTCTAGCGGGAGTATCCTACAATGAGCAGTTCTTC
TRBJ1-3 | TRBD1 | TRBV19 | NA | CASRIGTGGDGNTIYF | TGTGCCAGCCGTATTGGGACAGGGGGAGATGGAAACACCATATATTTT
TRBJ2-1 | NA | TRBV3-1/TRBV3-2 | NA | CASSERETSYNEQFF | TGTGCCAGCAGCGAAAGGGAGACGTCCTACAATGAGCAGTTCTTC
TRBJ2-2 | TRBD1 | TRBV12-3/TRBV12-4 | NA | CASSPGQDGELFF | TGTGCCAGCAGTCCCGGACAGGACGGGGAGCTGTTTTTT
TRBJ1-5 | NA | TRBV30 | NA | CAWSTLGSNQPQHF | TGTGCCTGGAGTACCCTAGGAAGCAATCAGCCCCAGCATTTT
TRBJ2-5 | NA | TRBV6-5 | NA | CASTPRGGQTQYF | TGTGCCAGCACGCCCAGGGGCGGACAGACCCAGTACTTC
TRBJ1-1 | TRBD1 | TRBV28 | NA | CASKTGVRGEAFF | TGTGCCAGCAAAACAGGGGTTCGGGGTGAAGCTTTCTTT
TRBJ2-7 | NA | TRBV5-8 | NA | CASSLGDYSYEQYF | TGTGCCAGCAGCTTGGGAGATTACTCCTACGAGCAGTACTTC
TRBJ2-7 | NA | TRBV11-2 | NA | CASSLAPGPYEQYF | TGTGCCAGCAGCTTAGCGCCGGGTCCCTACGAGCAGTACTTC
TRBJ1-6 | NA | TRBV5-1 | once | CASSLETGNSPLHF | TGCGCCAGCAGCTTGGAAACAGGGAATTCACCCCTCCACTTT
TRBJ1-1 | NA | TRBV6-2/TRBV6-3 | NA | CASSRLEVNTEAFF | TGTGCCAGCAGTCGTCTGGAGGTGAACACTGAAGCTTTCTTT
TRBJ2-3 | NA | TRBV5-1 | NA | CASSLTFEGGTDTQYF | TGCGCCAGCAGCCTGACTTTTGAAGGGGGCACAGATACGCAGTATTTT
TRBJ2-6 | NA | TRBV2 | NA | CASSPPGGGANVLTF | TGTGCCAGCAGTCCCCCGGGGGGCGGGGCCAACGTCCTGACTTTC
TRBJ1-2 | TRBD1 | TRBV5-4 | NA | CASSIGTVWDYGYTF | TGTGCCAGCAGCATAGGGACAGTTTGGGACTATGGCTACACCTTC
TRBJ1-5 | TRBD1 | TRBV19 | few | CASSMRGQGWQPQHF | TGTGCCAGTAGTATGAGGGGACAGGGTTGGCAGCCCCAGCATTTT
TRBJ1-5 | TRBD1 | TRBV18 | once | CASSTGTVGQPQHF | TGTGCCAGCTCAACCGGGACAGTTGGGCAGCCCCAGCATTTT
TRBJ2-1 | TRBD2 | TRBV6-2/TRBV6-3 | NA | CASSLAGVDYNEQFF | TGTGCCAGCAGTTTAGCGGGTGTAGACTACAATGAGCAGTTCTTC
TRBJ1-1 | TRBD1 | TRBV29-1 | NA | CSVAPTGTNTEAFF | TGCAGCGTTGCCCCGACAGGGACGAACACTGAAGCTTTCTTT
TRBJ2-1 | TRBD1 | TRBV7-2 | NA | CASSLVGQVSDEQFF | TGTGCCAGCAGCTTAGTCGGACAGGTCTCCGATGAGCAGTTCTTC
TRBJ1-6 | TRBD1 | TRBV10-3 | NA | CAISLLGQGVNSPLHF | TGTGCCATCAGTCTACTGGGACAGGGGGTTAATTCACCCCTCCACTTT
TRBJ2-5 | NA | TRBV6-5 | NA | CASSSEGLRTQYF | TGTGCCAGCAGTTCGGAGGGGCTAAGAACCCAGTACTTC
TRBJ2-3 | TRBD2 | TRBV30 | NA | CAWRGLAGGTDTQYF | TGTGCCTGGAGGGGACTAGCGGGGGGCACAGATACGCAGTATTTT
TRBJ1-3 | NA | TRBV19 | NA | CASSIRQVSGNTIYF | TGTGCCAGTAGTATCCGACAGGTGTCTGGAAACACCATATATTTT
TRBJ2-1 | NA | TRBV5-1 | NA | CASSPGTGTYNEQFF | TGCGCCAGCAGCCCTGGGACGGGGACTTACAATGAGCAGTTCTTC
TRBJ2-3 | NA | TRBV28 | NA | CASSSRDTQYF | TGTGCCAGCAGCTCTCGGGATACGCAGTATTTT
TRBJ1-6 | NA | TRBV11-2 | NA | CASSPGRGNSPLHF | TGTGCCAGCAGCCCCGGCAGGGGCAATTCACCCCTCCACTTT
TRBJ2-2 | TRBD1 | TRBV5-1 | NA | CASRTGVTGELFF | TGCGCCAGCCGGACAGGGGTCACCGGGGAGCTGTTTTTT
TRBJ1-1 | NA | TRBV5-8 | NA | CASPRGQHSPMNTEAFF | TGTGCCAGCCCCCGCGGGCAGCACAGCCCCATGAACACTGAAGCTTTCTTT
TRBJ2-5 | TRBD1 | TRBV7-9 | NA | CASRTRQGVGETQYF | TGTGCCAGCAGAACCCGACAGGGGGTAGGGGAGACCCAGTACTTC
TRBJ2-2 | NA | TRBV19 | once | CASSIHQGRANTGELFF | TGTGCCAGTAGTATTCACCAGGGCAGGGCGAACACCGGGGAGCTGTTTTTT
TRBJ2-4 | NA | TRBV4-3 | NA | CASSRGHVDIQYF | TGCGCCAGCAGCCGAGGACACGTGGACATTCAGTACTTC
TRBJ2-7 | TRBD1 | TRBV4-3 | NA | CASSREWGQSSYEQYF | TGCGCCAGCAGCCGAGAATGGGGACAGAGCTCCTACGAGCAGTACTTC
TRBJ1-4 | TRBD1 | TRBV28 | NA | CASSLDRGNEKLFF | TGTGCCAGCAGCCTGGACAGGGGTAATGAAAAACTGTTTTTT
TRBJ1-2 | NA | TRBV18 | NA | CASSPRSGGADGYTF | TGTGCCAGCTCACCCCGGTCTGGGGGCGCCGATGGCTACACCTTC
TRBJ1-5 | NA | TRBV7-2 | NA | CASSLMGGSNQPQHF | TGTGCCAGCAGCTTAATGGGGGGGAGCAATCAGCCCCAGCATTTT
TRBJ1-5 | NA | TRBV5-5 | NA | CASSLMSGGSNQPQHF | TGTGCCAGCAGCTTGATGTCAGGTGGGAGCAATCAGCCCCAGCATTTT
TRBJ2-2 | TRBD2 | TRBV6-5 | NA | CASSLGVAGAGELFF | TGTGCCAGCAGTCTAGGGGTAGCGGGGGCCGGGGAGCTGTTTTTT
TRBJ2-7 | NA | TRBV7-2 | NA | CASSQHYEQYF | TGTGCCAGCAGCCAACACTACGAGCAGTACTTC
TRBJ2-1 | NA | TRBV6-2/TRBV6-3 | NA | CASSPRPFTGNNEQFF | TGTGCCAGCAGTCCACGGCCCTTTACAGGGAACAATGAGCAGTTCTTC
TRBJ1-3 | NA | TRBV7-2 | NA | CASSRTATFSGNTIYF | TGTGCCAGCAGCCGGACAGCTACTTTCTCTGGAAACACCATATATTTT
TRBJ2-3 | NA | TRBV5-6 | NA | CASSLGTVGTDTQYF | TGTGCCAGCAGCTTGGGAACAGTTGGGACAGATACGCAGTATTTT
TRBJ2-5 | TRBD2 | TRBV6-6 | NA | CASSQQTSGRILRGTQYF | TGTGCCAGCAGTCAACAAACTAGCGGGAGGATTCTAAGGGGGACCCAGTACTTC
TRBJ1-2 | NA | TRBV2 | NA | CASSGGWVGYTF | TGTGCCAGCAGCGGGGGTTGGGTTGGCTACACCTTC
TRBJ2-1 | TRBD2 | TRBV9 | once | CASSSGLAGGRFF | TGTGCCAGCAGCTCGGGACTAGCGGGAGGTCGGTTCTTC
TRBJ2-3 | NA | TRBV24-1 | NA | CATSHRSGDTQYF | TGTGCCACCAGTCACAGGTCGGGCGATACGCAGTATTTT